This T cell receptor beta chain came from a study of beta chain features in type 1 diabetes. With regard to this clone: Its antigen is as yet unknown.

From germline, CDR1 is KGHSH and CDR2 LQKENI. The J segment lost 4 bases and the V segment lost 2 bases, leaving 1 base of the junction unmatched. The CDR3 has 15 residues. Expressed TCRB transcripts were sequenced, since all the RNA that had been isolated was reverse transcribed. Here immunoSEQ multiplex PCR was the method, and the copy in TCRdb shows in-frame clones only, minus some. The sample lists roughly 330,000 clones; less than 15% were seen once. Broader study findings: Fewer insertions but more deletions were seen at VDJ junctions in type 1 diabetes patients. Because the template was cDNA, high-expressing cells might be over-represented. Type 1 diabetes patients showed a moderate but significant shortening of TCRB CDR3s in all four CD4+ subsets.

The chain combines TRBV18 with TRBJ2-7; 14 bases align to TRBD2. The sequenced material came from naive CD4+ T cells from blood. The TCR comes from a woman aged 18-29 years with type 1 diabetes. The chain's CDR3 is CASSPGTSGRYEQYF. CDR3 DNA sequence: TGTGCCAGCTCACCAGGGACTAGCGGGAGATACGAGCAGTACTTC.